This TCR beta chain stems from a study of CD8 T cells in Susac syndrome (dated 2019 in TCRdb). For context, the study as a whole: Whether CD8+ T cell activation and differentiation in Susac syndrome was antigen driven was tested using repertoire sequencing. CD8+ T cell repertoire clonality was compared between eleven to twelve healthy donors, roughly 14 Susac syndrome patients and 15 multiple sclerosis patients.

V loses 5 bases of germline sequence and J loses 0 bases, and the interval between the two ends is 12 bases. From the germline V gene (reference sequence), CDR1 is SEHNR and CDR2 is FQNEAQ. The CDR3 runs 15 amino acids, cysteine and phenylalanine included. Only the CDR3 region is kept as DNA, spanning 45 bases read in frame from base 1. With respect to this clonotype: Which antigen it targets is not known. No much larger clone is present one base from it, and per-base qualities are unavailable.

RNA was extracted using the RNeasy kit, and about 0.5 to 1 ug of the RNA was reverse transcribed with random hexamers. TCR beta CDR3 regions were amplified with the immunoSEQ multiplex PCR assay covering 54 Vbeta and 13 Jbeta segments. PCR amplification bias was corrected by using a synthetic template baseline for primer optimization and computational correction. Per the original workflow: Only productive sequences were kept, with reads annotated to V, D and J genes according to IMGT and analyzed in immunoSEQ Analyzer. Clonality was computed as one minus Shannon entropy normalized by log2 of the number of productive unique sequences. For each patient and control, public and private clones were evaluated within the 100 most prevalent clones. Clones were defined as Susac-specific when absent from the healthy and MS cohorts, from fewer than 1,300 published viral clones and from other ImmuneACCESS disease sequences. TCRdb reanalyzed the raw reads on its own, using fastp at Q25 for trimming and MiXCR for clone calling, and kept in-frame beta chains. Records with the same CDR3 protein are collapsed into one entry carrying the most frequent genes and DNA. The V and J calls and clone size are TCRdb's, not the authors'. Here the sample has around 270,000 distinct CDR3 sequences; roughly 85% occur a single time. Together, the top ten hold 0.2% to 0.25% of the sample.

General study outcomes and caveats: The study acknowledged that relatively few individuals were included in the TCR sequencing and HLA analysis.

Peripheral blood CD8+ and CD4+ T cells from healthy donors, Susac syndrome patients and multiple sclerosis patients were profiled by high-throughput TCR beta sequencing. Multiple sclerosis controls were treatment-naive patients with stable or active relapsing-remitting disease fulfilling revised McDonald criteria. Bulk CD8+ and CD4+ T cells were purified by magnetic negative isolation, whereas CD8+ TEMRA cells were enriched by FACS. Blood was drawn into EDTA tubes, processed within 24 hours, and PBMCs were isolated by density gradient centrifugation. PBMCs intended for TCR sequencing were frozen in liquid nitrogen and were later thawed in a 37 degrees C water bath. A purity of at least 90% was achieved for sorted or isolated CD4+, CD8+ and CD8+ TEMRA cells.

Sequenced input: CD8+ T cells from PBMCs. This sequence was found in a human donor with multiple sclerosis. The sequence is built from TRBV7-9 and TRBJ2-3; the D gene is perhaps TRBD1 or TRBD2, each of them matching over 5 bases. The CDR3 reads CASSPPGRSTDTQYF. The nucleotides are TGTGCCAGCAGCCCCCCGGGACGGAGCACAGATACGCAGTATTTT.